The clone carrying this T cell receptor (beta chain) was recorded once. TCRdb keeps only in-frame clones here, not all; method: immunoSEQ multiplex PCR. The repertoire holds around 60,000 clones, 80% to 95% seen once, with around 2.8% in the top ten. The record originates from a study of T cell changes during pregnancy in multiple sclerosis. This receptor was taken from a female donor in good health, enrolled as a control in a pregnancy study. The sequencing here drew on peripheral blood, taken in the third trimester of pregnancy.

The CDR3 coding sequence is TGTGCCAGCAGCCAAGATCAGAGTAGCATCTCCTACGAGCAGTACTTC. It specifies CASSQDQSSISYEQYF. This chain uses TRBV4-2 with TRBJ2-7; D ambiguous. The ends were cut back, 0 bases at V and 0 bases at J, with 12 bases in the middle. Germline CDR1 LGHNA, CDR2 YNFKEQ. The CDR3 totals 16 residues.